This TCR beta chain appears in the sequencing data of a study of blood T cell repertoires in COVID-19 (TCRdb year 2020). Context from the whole study: Samples from collaborators originated in the United States, Italy and Spain and spanned both the acute and convalescent phases of COVID-19. The prospective study material was composed of cDNA or gDNA derived from T cells, B-cell-depleted T cells, or PBMCs. Subjects who had been exposed to COVID-19, were actively infected with it, or had recovered from it provided the deeply sampled blood TCRbeta repertoires that made up the dataset. A freely available public database, intended as a resource for researchers studying the immune response to SARS-CoV-2, is where the repertoires were released. Samples came from the ongoing ImmuneRACE study (first 160 participants) plus 1,254 subjects from 6 global collaborators. Nearly every sample came with metadata listing a de-identified subject ID, COVID-19 status, age in years and sex. HLA class I and class II types, where available, came from metadata supplied by the sample provider rather than from assay-based typing. Study-wide findings and limitations: The amount of clinical and demographic metadata varied by source and participant and was provided uncurated.

From the germline V gene, CDR1 is KGHSH and CDR2 is LQKENI. Germline trimming amounts to 1 base on V and 5 bases on J, with 13 as the count of junction bases outside the gene matches. The CDR3 holds 18 amino acids from the cysteine to the phenylalanine. Left in the record is the CDR3 DNA by itself, 54 bases read in frame from the first base. A note on this clone: The antigen it recognizes is unknown. No clone much larger than this one lies a single base away; base qualities are absent.

Whole blood was collected in K2EDTA tubes by collaborating institutions according to the institutions' own protocols. For TCRbeta analysis, collaborator samples were shipped as frozen whole blood, as isolated PBMCs, or as DNA extracted from either sample type. TCRbeta CDR3 regions were amplified from genomic DNA using the immunoSEQ Assay, a bias-controlled multiplex PCR. The study's processing was this. Within the assay, amplification of reference gene primers was used to estimate how many nucleated cells each sample contained. Sequence reads were collapsed and filtered to measure the absolute abundance of every unique TCRbeta CDR3 rearrangement. For each sample, productive Simpson clonality was calculated by taking the square root of Simpson's diversity index across productive rearrangements. This is the immuneACCESS table as TCRdb keeps it, with only in-frame sequences that have V and J called. A part of the clones is gone; compared with another copy, unresolved V genes explain less than half, and the rest is unexplained. V, J and clone size derive from that table, while D and trimming were established from the DNA sequence. In this sample the table shows 110,000 to 150,000 clones, more than 80% of which occur a single time. The ten largest account for approximately 3% of the sample.

The origin of this receptor is an older woman with active COVID-19. Sequencing was done on a sample of peripheral blood. The receptor chain draws on TRBV18 and TRBJ2-3, and TRBD1 matches 9 of the central bases. The nucleotide sequence is given as TGTGCCAGCTCACCACTTAGCCCTCCGGGGACAGGGAGAGATACGCAGTATTTT. This encodes CASSPLSPPGTGRDTQYF.